The T cell receptor (beta chain) under discussion was sequenced for a study of beta chain features in type 1 diabetes. Background on the study: Patients shared similar age, gender and cell yields with healthy donors.

This clone has only a few counts. As yet, its antigen is unknown. The study's findings and limits: People with Type 1 diabetes carried modestly yet significantly shorter TCRB CDR3s in all four CD4+ subsets. Sampled from patients, naive, central memory and Treg TCRB repertoires appeared more similar than those sampled from healthy donors.

Every isolated RNA sample was fully reverse transcribed, so sequencing captured expressed TCRB transcripts. Each sample of naive, central memory or regulatory T cells had, on average, about 3.57 million reads. Profiled with immunoSEQ multiplex PCR; TCRdb holds only in-frame clones, not every one. The sample has 250,000 to 300,000 clones, about 13% seen once. V lost 3 bases and J lost 2, with 16 bases in between. The CDR3 contains 16 residues. Germline V gives CDR1 SGDLS, CDR2 YYNGEE. The receptor was isolated from a man under 40 with type 1 diabetes. V usage is TRBV9 and J usage is TRBJ2-3; D is uncertain. The source material was naive CD4+ T cells from blood. CDR3 residues: CASSADSGRNTDTQYF. CDR3 sequence (DNA): TGTGCCAGCAGCGCCGACTCCGGTCGGAACACAGATACGCAGTATTTT. Full variable domain (rest looked up from reference TRBV9 and TRBJ2-3): DSGVTQTPKHLITATGQRVTLRCSPRSGDLSVYWYQQSLDQGLQFLIQYYNGEERAKGNILERFSAQQFPDLHSELNLSSLELGDSALYFCASSADSGRNTDTQYFGPGTRLTVL.